These 17 T cell receptor beta chains were sequenced from one sample in a study of T cell repertoires in cytomegalovirus infection. These receptors have no identified antigens. TCRdb re-derived calls from the reads in MiXCR, one entry per CDR3 protein. This table has 700,000 to 900,000 distinct CDR3 sequences, about 28% appearing once. This sample comprised cultured CD8+ T cells from PBMCs, obtained from culture after CMV antigen stimulation. These receptors were collected from a human donor in good health (CMV status not recorded). Some clones in this sample may be carry-over from other donors' samples.

The chain uses TRBV6-5 and TRBJ2-5; D ambiguous. Trimming took off 6 bases at V and 4 bases at J, with 15 bases between the two ends. Per germline, CDR1 MNHEY and CDR2 SVGAGI. The CDR3 is 14 amino acids. CDR3 protein: CASSYRHWGETQYF. As DNA, the CDR3 is TGTGCCAGCAGCTATCGACATTGGGGAGAGACCCAGTACTTC.

A few counts support this clonotype. The gene calls are TRBV7-8 and TRBJ2-3; a possible D gene is TRBD2 (6 bases). The V gene lost 2 bases and the J gene lost 5 bases, with 11 bases spanning the gap. The CDR3 loop spans 14 amino acids. CDR1 is SGHVS and CDR2 is FQNEAQ in the germline V gene. DNA for the CDR3: TGTGCCAGCAGCTTAAGGAGGGGTGGAGATACGCAGTATTTT. This gives the protein CASSLRRGGDTQYF.

This clonotype came up many times. The V and J genes are TRBV7-2 and TRBJ2-1, with D unresolved. The CDR3 runs 12 residues. Between the trimmed V and J ends, which lost 6 bases and 10 bases, there was a span of 13 bases. Germline lookup yields CDR1 SGHTA and CDR2 FQGNSA. DNA for the CDR3: TGTGCCAGCAGGGTAGAGGCCCCAGAGCAGTTCTTC. Its protein is CASRVEAPEQFF.

This clonotype has just a few counts. The V call is TRBV2, the J call TRBJ1-1, with D perhaps matching TRBD1 (5 bases). V lost 11 bases and J lost 1, with 14 bases in between. The CDR3 consists of 13 residues. Germline loops: CDR1 SNHLY, CDR2 FYNNEI. Here the CDR3 DNA reads TGTGCCTCCCAGGGCAGGCAGAACACTGAAGCTTTCTTT. Amino acids: CASQGRQNTEAFF.

This clonotype has a count of ten or more. The rearrangement links TRBV7-3 to TRBJ1-2, with D tentatively TRBD1 (5 bases). Germline V CDR1 and CDR2: SGHTA, FQGTGA. This CDR3 has 16 residues. Trimming left V 4 bases short and J 1 base short, with 16 bases between. Here the CDR3 DNA reads TGTGCCAGCAGCTCCCTGGAGGGGCGACTTAACTATGGCTACACCTTC. Its translation is CASSSLEGRLNYGYTF.

V usage is TRBV27 and J usage is TRBJ1-1; D not certain. The CDR3 has 13 amino acids. Trimming pared 3 bases from V and 3 bases from J, leaving 8 bases between. The germline CDR1 and CDR2 sequences are MNHEY and SMNVEV (reference sequence). CDR3 sequence: CASSFTMDTEAFF. Written as DNA, the CDR3 is TGTGCCAGCAGTTTCACGATGGACACTGAAGCTTTCTTT.

J is TRBJ1-6 and V is TRBV7-2; D gene uncertain. The germline gives CDR1 SGHTA, CDR2 FQGNSA. V gave up 3 bases and J gave up 4 bases, with 7 bases separating them. The CDR3 is 14 residues long. CDR3 nucleotide sequence: TGTACCAGCAGCTTTACCACATATAATTCACCCCTCCACTTT. Its translation: CTSSFTTYNSPLHF.

The genes are TRBV12-3 or TRBV12-4 and TRBJ2-2, with TRBD1 matching over 7 bases. The V and J ends lost 7 bases and 3 bases, in that order; junction bases with no gene match: 5. The CDR3 extends over 14 amino acids. The CDR3 nucleotides are TGTGCCAGCACCCTGGGACAGTACACCGGGGAGCTGTTTTTT. Its protein product is CASTLGQYTGELFF.

This chain links TRBV12-5 with TRBJ2-7, with D tentatively TRBD2 (5 bases). The V gene's germline CDR1 is LGHNT and CDR2 FRNRAP. This CDR3 region has 15 residues. The ends were cut back, 5 bases at V and 0 bases at J, with 14 bases in the middle. CDR3 residues: CASGPSRGNSYEQYF. In DNA, the CDR3 is TGTGCTAGTGGTCCCTCCCGGGGAAACTCCTACGAGCAGTACTTC.

This clonotype has a handful of counts. The chain has TRBV29-1 and TRBJ1-2; D call uncertain. V shed 7 bases and J shed 4 bases, with 19 bases lying between them. The CDR3 is 14 amino acids. The V gene's germline CDR1 is SQVTM and CDR2 ANQGSEA. CDR3 DNA sequence: TGCAGCGCCGAACTCCGGGGTACCCCCTATGGCTACACCTTC. The encoded protein is CSAELRGTPYGYTF.

About this clonotype itself: Since the CDR3 does not end with the conserved phenylalanine or tryptophan, this likely comes from a read error. The V and J genes are TRBV7-9 and TRBJ2-5; the match to TRBD2 covers 11 bases. CDR1 SEHNR and CDR2 FQNEAQ come from the germline V gene (reference sequence). The CDR3 has 16 amino acids. The V and J ends lost 6 bases and 5 bases, in that order; junction bases with no gene match: 11. CDR3 DNA sequence: TGTGCCAGCAGTTGGGCTAGCGGGGGGCAGGGGGAGACCCAGTACTCC. This translates into CASSWASGGQGETQYS.

This chain uses TRBV27 with TRBJ2-2; D is uncertain. This CDR3 comprises 15 residues. The germline V and J ends were trimmed by 3 bases and 5 bases, with 13 bases remaining between them. Germline V gives CDR1 MNHEY, CDR2 SMNVEV (reference sequence). This CDR3 reads CASSLWSRGTGELFF. CDR3 DNA sequence: TGTGCCAGCAGTTTGTGGTCTAGAGGTACCGGGGAGCTGTTTTTT.

This clonotype occurred many times. The gene calls are TRBV4-1 and TRBJ2-7; 7 bases map to TRBD1. Looked up from germline, CDR1 is MGHRA and CDR2 is YSYEKL. V was pared by 1 base and J by 0 bases, with 6 bases of the junction left unmatched. This CDR3 has 16 amino acids. CDR3 in amino acids: CASSQGGGSSSYEQYV. CDR3 in DNA: TGCGCCAGCAGCCAAGGAGGGGGCTCGAGCTCCTACGAGCAGTACGTC.

The chain joins TRBV5-4 to TRBJ1-1; D possibly corresponds to TRBD1 (5 bases). This CDR3 contains 14 residues. CDR1 and CDR2 from the germline V gene are SGHNT and YYREEE (reference sequence). V was trimmed by 2 bases and J by 4 bases, leaving 12 bases between them. CDR3 DNA: TGTGCCAGCAGCTTCGCGTTGGGGGGCACTGAAGCTTTCTTT. Protein sequence: CASSFALGGTEAFF.

This clonotype was recorded a few times. The CDR3 sequence: CASSFDEERDQPQHF. The CDR3 region has the DNA TGTGCCAGCAGTTTTGACGAGGAGAGGGATCAGCCCCAGCATTTT. The V and J genes are TRBV12-3 or TRBV12-4 and TRBJ1-5; unclear D gene. The CDR3 sequence is 15 residues long. V gave up 3 bases and J gave up 5 bases, with 14 bases separating them.

This clonotype was seen a few times. The J gene is TRBJ2-2, the V gene TRBV9; D is perhaps TRBD1 or TRBD2 (6 bases each). V dropped 5 bases and J dropped 7 bases, with 15 bases sitting between them. Germline V CDR1 and CDR2: SGDLS, YYNGEE. The CDR3 runs 14 residues. Here the CDR3 reads CASSASGGYGELFF. The CDR3, as DNA: TGTGCCAGCAGTGCGTCCGGGGGCTACGGGGAGCTGTTTTTT.

This chain uses TRBV2 with TRBJ2-2, with unresolved D. Trimming pared 4 bases from V and 3 bases from J, leaving 18 bases between. Germline V CDR1 and CDR2: SNHLY, FYNNEI. This CDR3 is 17 amino acids long. CDR3 sequence reads: CASSVSKGIGHTGELFF. In nucleotides, the CDR3 is TGTGCCAGCAGTGTTAGTAAGGGAATAGGTCACACCGGGGAGCTGTTTTTT.